These 9 T cell receptor beta chains share one sample of origin, sequenced in a study of CD8 T cells in Susac syndrome. RNA totalling 0.5 to 1 ug underwent reverse transcription with random hexamers. TCRdb re-derived calls from the immunoSEQ multiplex PCR reads in MiXCR, one entry per CDR3 protein. Of 190,000 or so distinct CDR3 sequences detected, 85% to 95% appear once; the ten largest clones hold approximately 0.075%. The specimen sequenced was CD4+ T cells from PBMCs. These receptors were collected from a human donor with multiple sclerosis.

The gene calls are TRBV29-1 and TRBJ1-1; D uncertain. The CDR3 extends over 12 amino acids. V was trimmed by 8 bases and J by 1 base, leaving 11 bases between them. In germline, CDR1 is SQVTM, CDR2 ANQGSEA. This CDR3 reads CSLKEGNTEAFF. The CDR3 nucleotides are TGCAGCCTTAAGGAAGGGAACACTGAAGCTTTCTTT.

The chain joins TRBV3-1 to TRBJ2-6; 12 nucleotides match TRBD1. CDR1 and CDR2 (germline): LGHDT, YNNKEL (reference sequence). The CDR3 length is 18 residues. Unmatched junction bases numbered 6, after V lost 4 bases and J lost 2 bases. The CDR3 reads CASSRGTGGGPGANVLTF. The CDR3 region has the DNA TGTGCCAGCAGCCGCGGGACAGGGGGCGGTCCTGGGGCCAACGTCCTGACTTTC.

This chain connects TRBV27 to TRBJ1-6; 11 nucleotides match TRBD1. Looked up from germline, CDR1 is MNHEY and CDR2 is SMNVEV (reference sequence). The trim removed 8 bases at V and 9 bases at J, leaving 12 bases unmatched. The CDR3 sequence is 16 residues long. The DNA of the CDR3 is TGTGCCAGCTCCCTCGCCGGGACAGGGGGGCTTTCACCCCTCCACTTT. Its translation is CASSLAGTGGLSPLHF.

This sequence joins TRBV4-1 and TRBJ1-2; 7 nucleotides line up with TRBD1. Trimming removed 1 base from V and 8 bases from J; junction bases left unmatched: 4. The CDR3 has 13 residues. The V gene's germline CDR1 is MGHRA and CDR2 YSYEKL. CDR3 sequence reads: CASSQAAGGGYTF. DNA of the CDR3: TGCGCCAGCAGCCAAGCCGCAGGGGGAGGCTACACCTTC.

The chain employs TRBV14 and TRBJ2-6; TRBD1 might be the D (6 bases). Trimming stripped 10 bases from V and 4 bases from J, with 14 bases between. Per germline, CDR1 SGHDN and CDR2 FVKESK. The CDR3 runs to 14 residues. The CDR3 nucleotides read TGTGCCACCTCTACAGGGTCCGGGGCCAACGTCCTGACTTTC. Its translation: CATSTGSGANVLTF.

This clonotype came up a few times. The chain has TRBV5-1 and TRBJ2-3, with 9 nucleotides matching TRBD2. V lost 0 bases and J lost 1; bases outside the gene matches: 3. This CDR3 is 16 amino acids long. Germline loops: CDR1 SGHRS, CDR2 YFSETQ. In DNA, the CDR3 is TGCGCCAGCAGCTTGGCTGGCGGGGGGGGCACAGATACGCAGTATTTT. Translating it yields CASSLAGGGGTDTQYF.

This rearrangement joins TRBV9 to TRBJ2-7; D not certain. This CDR3 is built from 15 residues. Trimming stripped 0 bases from V and 2 bases from J, with 12 bases between. Germline CDR1 and CDR2: SGDLS and YYNGEE. In nucleotides, the CDR3 is TGTGCCAGCAGCGTAGTTCAGGTACCGACCTACGAGCAGTACGTC. Its protein product is CASSVVQVPTYEQYV.

In this sample, this clonotype turned up once. This chain connects TRBV21-1 to TRBJ2-7; the table names TRBD1, a call not compared with the DNA. TRBV21-1 is shown as a pseudogene. CDR3 length: 12 residues. The CDR3 DNA sequence: TGTGCCAGCACCCCAGCGGGGGCCGAGCAGTACTTC. Amino acid sequence: CASTPAGAEQYF.

The chain couples TRBV20-1 to TRBJ1-1; maybe TRBD1 (6 bases). The germline V and J ends were trimmed by 5 bases and 0 bases, with 10 bases remaining between them. Germline loops: CDR1 DFQATT, CDR2 SNEGSKA (reference sequence). The CDR3 covers 13 residues. CDR3 nucleotides: TGCAGTGCTCGGAGGGACATGAACACTGAAGCTTTCTTT. Protein sequence: CSARRDMNTEAFF.